These 15 T cell receptor beta chains originate from one sample sequenced in a study of blood T cell repertoires in COVID-19. The repertoire was sequenced with immunoSEQ multiplex PCR; TCRdb's copy has only in-frame clones and lacks some. The sample yields approximately 190,000 clones, about four fifths seen once. Sequencing used PBMCs or T cells enriched from blood (not recorded which). Receptors were obtained from a man aged 40-50 years who had recovered from COVID-19.

The genes are TRBV6-1 and TRBJ2-7; a weak D match, TRBD1 (8 bases). With 2 bases removed from V and 2 bases from J, the gap between germline ends came to 13 bases. Germline V CDR1 and CDR2: MNHNS, SASEGT. CDR3 length: 15 residues. CDR3 DNA: TGTGCCAGCAGTGAAAGGGGGGGACAGGCCTACGAGCAGTACTTC. Residues: CASSERGGQAYEQYF.

The rearrangement uses TRBV2 and TRBJ2-7; TRBD1 aligns across 7 bases. V gave up 5 bases and J gave up 12 bases; unmatched junction bases: 10. The germline V gene has CDR1 SNHLY and CDR2 FYNNEI. CDR3 length: 12 amino acids. In DNA form, the CDR3 reads TGTGCCAGCAGTTATAATCCGGGACAGCGGTACTTC. Protein sequence: CASSYNPGQRYF.

V and J are TRBV11-2 and TRBJ2-7; 9 positions agree with TRBD2. J was trimmed by 2 bases and V by 3 bases; bases with no gene match: 8. The CDR3 is 16 residues long. CDR1 is SGHAT, CDR2 FQNNGV, per germline. This CDR3 reads CASSFQTSGPPYEQYF. In DNA, the CDR3 is TGTGCCAGCAGCTTCCAGACTAGCGGACCACCCTACGAGCAGTACTTC.

The V call is TRBV3-1 (or the pseudogene TRBV3-2), the J call TRBJ1-3; D uncertain. V was shortened by 2 bases and J by 0 bases, with 14 bases between the two germline ends. Germline V lookup: CDR1 LGHDT, CDR2 YNNKEL (reference sequence). CDR3 size: 17 residues. The CDR3 sequence: CASSQTAMVRSGNTIYF. The DNA of the CDR3 is TGTGCCAGCAGCCAAACTGCGATGGTGCGCTCTGGAAACACCATATATTTT.

The chain employs TRBV5-1 and TRBJ2-7; 7 bases line up with TRBD1. This CDR3 spans 16 amino acids. Germline CDR1 SGHRS, CDR2 YFSETQ. The junction had 14 bases not matched to a gene; V was cut back by 4 bases and J by 4 bases. CDR3: CASSPPTPTGWYEQYF. In DNA, the CDR3 is TGCGCCAGCAGCCCGCCCACCCCGACAGGGTGGTACGAGCAGTACTTC.

This clone was detected once. The chain has TRBV19 and TRBJ2-2; 7 nucleotides match TRBD1. The CDR3 totals 14 residues. Germline V gene data show CDR1 as LNHDA and CDR2 as SQIVND (reference sequence). After removal of 5 bases from V and 6 bases from J, the junction contained 6 bases not matched to a gene. The CDR3 nucleotides are TGTGCCAGTAGTCTGGGACAGAGGGCCGGGGAGCTGTTTTTT. This codes for CASSLGQRAGELFF.

The V gene is TRBV7-2, the J gene TRBJ1-6; the D gene is possibly TRBD1 (5 bases). The CDR3 totals 17 residues. V was shortened by 2 bases and J by 8 bases, with 19 bases between the two germline ends. Germline V gene lookup returns CDR1 SGHTA and CDR2 FQGNSA. The CDR3: CASSLSGGGAADSPLHF. CDR3 coding DNA: TGTGCCAGCAGCTTATCCGGTGGAGGGGCGGCTGATTCACCCCTCCACTTT.

The V call is TRBV3-1 (or the pseudogene TRBV3-2), the J call TRBJ2-1; 7 bases agree with TRBD1. With 1 base clipped from V and 3 bases from J, the junction kept 3 bases outside the gene matches. The CDR3 is 15 residues long. The germline V gene encodes CDR1 LGHDT and CDR2 YNNKEL (reference sequence). CDR3: CASSQGGTDYNEQFF. The CDR3 nucleotides read TGTGCCAGCAGCCAAGGGGGGACAGACTACAATGAGCAGTTCTTC.

The chain carries TRBV5-1 and TRBJ1-3; the D is unclear. This CDR3 region has 14 residues. Germline values: CDR1 SGHRS, CDR2 YFSETQ. The ends were cut back, 2 bases at V and 3 bases at J, with 9 bases in the middle. This CDR3 reads CASSLVGVGNTIYF. The CDR3 coding sequence is TGCGCCAGCAGCTTAGTGGGAGTTGGAAACACCATATATTTT.

The chain links TRBV7-2 to TRBJ1-2; TRBD1 might be the D (5 bases). Germline V gene lookup returns CDR1 SGHTA and CDR2 FQGNSA. Trimming took off 4 bases at V and 2 bases at J, with 11 bases between the two ends. This CDR3 has 14 amino acids. CDR3 sequence reads: CASSSGPENYGYTF. The CDR3 DNA follows: TGTGCCAGCAGCTCAGGGCCGGAAAACTATGGCTACACCTTC.

This chain connects TRBV4-1 to TRBJ2-5; 7 nucleotides line up with TRBD2. Per germline, CDR1 MGHRA and CDR2 YSYEKL. The CDR3 consists of 17 residues. Trimming took 0 bases from V and 0 from J; bases not matched to a gene: 7. In DNA, the CDR3 is TGCGCCAGCAGCCAAGAGGGGTCAGCGGGGTACCAAGAGACCCAGTACTTC. Its protein is CASSQEGSAGYQETQYF.

The rearrangement links TRBV5-1 to TRBJ1-2; 10 bases agree with TRBD1. Germline lookup yields CDR1 SGHRS and CDR2 YFSETQ. The CDR3 sequence is 14 residues long. V dropped 3 bases and J dropped 5; count of bases not matched to a gene: 4. As DNA, the CDR3 is TGCGCCAGCAGCTGGACAGGGGGAAGGTATGGCTACACCTTC. Its protein is CASSWTGGRYGYTF.

This chain uses TRBV12-3 or TRBV12-4 with TRBJ2-7; TRBD1 matches 8 bases. V shed 6 bases, J shed 4 bases, and the junction held 5 bases outside the gene matches. This CDR3 is 13 amino acids long. CDR3 sequence: CASSRDRRYEQYF. CDR3 nucleotide sequence: TGTGCCAGCAGCCGGGACAGGAGATACGAGCAGTACTTC.

This chain links TRBV3-1 (or the pseudogene TRBV3-2) with TRBJ2-2; 8 nucleotides line up with TRBD2. CDR3 size: 16 residues. V lost 5 bases to trimming and J lost 2 bases; unmatched junction nucleotides: 7. Germline-derived CDR1 and CDR2 are LGHDT and YNNKEL (reference sequence). The CDR3 bases are TGTGCCAGCAGCGAGGTCAGCGGGGGAAACACCGGGGAGCTGTTTTTT. Translation gives CASSEVSGGNTGELFF.

This clone occurred a few times. The gene calls are TRBV6-5 and TRBJ1-2; perhaps TRBD1 as D (5 bases). Germline loops: CDR1 MNHEY, CDR2 SVGAGI. The CDR3 runs to 16 residues. Trimming removed 0 bases at V and 2 bases at J, with 13 bases between. The CDR3 sequence is CASSYSQGTTNYGYTF. As DNA, the CDR3 is TGTGCCAGCAGTTACTCCCAAGGGACTACCAACTATGGCTACACCTTC.